The 13 T cell receptor beta chains in this list originate from one sample, sequenced in a study of blood T cell repertoires in COVID-19. Assay: immunoSEQ multiplex PCR; the TCRdb copy retains only in-frame clones and omits some. Of about 210,000 clones listed, about 90% are singletons. The material sequenced was peripheral blood. These receptors all come from a woman between 70 and 85 years old with acute or convalescent COVID-19.

The chain carries TRBV9 and TRBJ1-4; 7 positions agree with TRBD1. The trim removed 0 bases at V and 0 bases at J, leaving 5 bases unmatched. CDR1 SGDLS and CDR2 YYNGEE come from the germline V gene. This CDR3 is 17 amino acids long. In DNA form, the CDR3 reads TGTGCCAGCAGCGTAGACAGGGGCGCTTCAACTAATGAAAAACTGTTTTTT. Amino acids: CASSVDRGASTNEKLFF.

This clone was observed a few times. The V call is TRBV4-1, the J call TRBJ1-1, with 7 bases aligning to TRBD1. CDR1 is MGHRA, CDR2 YSYEKL, per germline. J gave up 3 bases and V 4 bases, and 8 bases lay outside the gene matches. The CDR3 has 15 residues. CDR3 residues: CASSLGDTGDTEAFF. The CDR3 nucleotides are TGCGCCAGCAGCCTTGGGGACACAGGGGACACTGAAGCTTTCTTT.

The chain couples TRBV5-1 to TRBJ1-2; D is possibly TRBD1 (5 bases). This CDR3 spans 13 amino acids. The V end was cut by 3 bases, the J end by 8 bases, with 14 bases between. CDR1 is SGHRS, CDR2 YFSETQ, per germline. As DNA, the CDR3 is TGCGCCAGCAGCTGGGATAGGGGAAGCGGCTACACCTTC. Its translation: CASSWDRGSGYTF.

The rearrangement uses TRBV7-2 and TRBJ1-1; 9 bases are shared with TRBD1. The V and J ends lost 4 bases and 1 base, in that order; junction bases with no gene match: 4. The germline gives CDR1 SGHTA, CDR2 FQGNSA. The CDR3 runs 15 residues. The CDR3: CASSSRTGANTEAFF. DNA of the CDR3: TGTGCCAGCAGCTCCCGGACAGGGGCGAACACTGAAGCTTTCTTT.

V and J are TRBV10-2 and TRBJ2-7; 13 positions agree with TRBD2. The CDR3 consists of 20 residues. The V segment lost 0 bases and the J segment 4 bases; nucleotides outside the gene matches: 15. The V gene's germline CDR1 is WSHSY and CDR2 SAAADI. CDR3 sequence reads: CASSESLGRGLAGRIYEQYF. The DNA of the CDR3 is TGCGCCAGCAGTGAGTCACTGGGTAGGGGACTAGCGGGGAGGATTTACGAGCAGTACTTC.

The genes are TRBV3-1 (or the pseudogene TRBV3-2) and TRBJ2-2, with D unclear. The CDR3 loop spans 15 amino acids. Trimming cost V 2 bases and J 5 bases, with 12 bases left between them. CDR1 and CDR2 (germline): LGHDT, YNNKEL (reference sequence). The CDR3 DNA sequence: TGTGCCAGCAGCCAAACGCGCACTGAGACCGGGGAGCTGTTTTTT. Amino acid sequence: CASSQTRTETGELFF.

The rearrangement links TRBV7-9 to TRBJ1-5; possible D gene TRBD1, 5 bases. The ends were cut back, 11 bases at V and 0 bases at J, with 11 bases in the middle. Germline V gene lookup returns CDR1 SEHNR and CDR2 FQNEAQ (reference sequence). CDR3 length equals 13 residues. CDR3 nucleotide sequence: TGTGCCTCGCAGGGAAATAGCAATCAGCCCCAGCATTTT. Translating gives CASQGNSNQPQHF.

There are a few counts of this clone. The V and J genes are TRBV3-1 (or the pseudogene TRBV3-2) and TRBJ1-1, with a weak D call TRBD1 (5 bases). The germline V gene has CDR1 LGHDT and CDR2 YNNKEL (reference sequence). This CDR3 has 14 amino acids. The V gene lost 1 base and the J gene lost 5 bases, with 11 bases spanning the gap. CDR3 sequence: CASSQAAGRTEAFF. The CDR3 DNA sequence: TGTGCCAGCAGCCAAGCGGCAGGGAGGACTGAAGCTTTCTTT.

This rearrangement joins TRBV7-2 to TRBJ2-3, with D perhaps TRBD2 (6 bases). This CDR3 contains 14 residues. CDR1 and CDR2 (germline): SGHTA, FQGNSA. V was trimmed by 2 bases and J by 2 bases, leaving 8 bases between them. The CDR3: CASSLTGVTDTQYF. The CDR3, as DNA: TGTGCCAGCAGCTTAACGGGAGTCACAGATACGCAGTATTTT.

This chain connects TRBV2 to TRBJ2-1; D is unresolved. Trimming removed 4 bases at V and 8 bases at J, with 6 bases between. CDR3 length: 11 residues. Germline CDR1 is SNHLY and CDR2 is FYNNEI. The CDR3 loop reads CASSGAYEQFF. The CDR3 bases are TGTGCCAGCAGTGGGGCGTATGAGCAGTTCTTC.

With regard to this clone: At the DNA level, this CDR3 is encoded by other sequences in the same sample as well. The chain uses TRBV27 and TRBJ2-1; 9 bases fit TRBD1. CDR1 MNHEY and CDR2 SMNVEV come from the germline V gene (reference sequence). The CDR3 loop spans 14 amino acids. V lost 6 bases, J lost 2 bases, and 2 bases stayed unmatched. CDR3 coding DNA: TGTGCCAGCAGCCGGGACAGGGCCTACAATGAGCAGTTCTTC. This gives the protein CASSRDRAYNEQFF.

V gene TRBV9 combines with J gene TRBJ2-7; D ambiguous. The V gene's germline CDR1 is SGDLS and CDR2 YYNGEE. This CDR3 region has 14 residues. V was cut by 2 bases and J by 0 bases, with 9 bases left in between. This CDR3 reads CASSVGDLSYEQYF. Written as DNA, the CDR3 is TGTGCCAGCAGCGTTGGAGACCTCTCCTACGAGCAGTACTTC.

Details on this clone: Within the sample, other DNA sequences also encode this same CDR3. This chain links TRBV2 with TRBJ1-2; D is undetermined. V lost 8 bases and J 4 bases, leaving 8 bases between the germline ends. Germline loops: CDR1 SNHLY, CDR2 FYNNEI. This CDR3 is built from 11 residues. CDR3 DNA sequence: TGTGCCAGCCGAGAGGGCTATGGCTACACCTTC. Its protein is CASREGYGYTF.